A selection of T cell receptor beta chains follows, all from one sample in a study of Ad26.COV2.S vaccination and SARS-CoV-2 variants. The table came from immunoSEQ multiplex PCR; TCRdb's copy has only in-frame clones and leaves some out. The table shows about 330,000 clones, with almost 90% occurring only once. The sample in question was peripheral blood, obtained in a trial of Ad26.COV2.S vaccine versus placebo. The receptors were gathered from a person between 18 and 65 years old who received the Ad26.COV2.S COVID-19 vaccine or a placebo. Each CDR3 is given with its conserved first and last residue. D genes are given only for firm matches. Size is omitted from some rows. Given values are once, few, many or a class for expanded clones.

j_call	v_call	clone_size	d_call	cdr3_nt	cdr3_aa
TRBJ2-3	TRBV7-9	NA	TRBD1	TGTGCCAGCAGCTTAGCGGGACAGGGGGCATGGGATACGCAGTATTTT	CASSLAGQGAWDTQYF
TRBJ2-1	TRBV4-2	NA	NA	TGTGCCAGCAGCGCTAGGGGGATTGGGTACAATGAGCAGTTCTTC	CASSARGIGYNEQFF
TRBJ2-1	TRBV19	NA	TRBD1	TGTGCCAGTAGTTTTACCGGGACAGGGATATTGTTCTTC	CASSFTGTGILFF
TRBJ2-3	TRBV5-1	once	NA	TGCGCCAGCAGCTTGGCGACAGATACGCAGTATTTT	CASSLATDTQYF
TRBJ1-4	TRBV6-2/TRBV6-3	NA	NA	TGTGCCAGCAGTTACTACGGGCATAGGACTAATGAAAAACTGTTTTTT	CASSYYGHRTNEKLFF
TRBJ1-1	TRBV19	NA	NA	TGTGCCAGTAGCCCAGAGGGGGGGAACACTGAAGCTTTCTTT	CASSPEGGNTEAFF
TRBJ2-3	TRBV4-3	NA	TRBD1	TGCGCCAGCAGCCGGGACAGCCTCACAGATACGCAGTATTTT	CASSRDSLTDTQYF
TRBJ1-1	TRBV6-5	NA	NA	TGTGCCAGCAGTTACGATAGGGGTATATGGGGGGAAGCTTTCTTT	CASSYDRGIWGEAFF
TRBJ2-1	TRBV19	NA	TRBD1	TGTGCCAGTAGTAAGGGGGACAGGGGGAGCTATGAGCAGTTCTTC	CASSKGDRGSYEQFF
TRBJ2-2	TRBV11-2	NA	TRBD1	TGTGCCAGCAGCTCTGTACAGGGGGTTGCCGGGGAGCTGTTTTTT	CASSSVQGVAGELFF
TRBJ1-3	TRBV5-8	NA	TRBD1	TGTGCCAGCAGCCCACCCCAAAACAGACAGGGTCACTCTGGAAACACCATATATTTT	CASSPPQNRQGHSGNTIYF
TRBJ2-3	TRBV7-3	NA	TRBD2	TGTGCCAGCAGCCCGAGGGCTAGCGGGAGAGGGGGAGATACGCAGTATTTT	CASSPRASGRGGDTQYF
TRBJ2-2	TRBV6-6	NA	NA	TGTGCCAGCACTGTCACCGGGGAGCTGTTTTTT	CASTVTGELFF
TRBJ2-2	TRBV12-3/TRBV12-4	NA	TRBD2	TGTGCCAGCGGACTAGCGGGACCCGGGGAGCTGTTTTTT	CASGLAGPGELFF
TRBJ1-2	TRBV4-1	NA	NA	TGCGCCAGCAGCCAAGAGTCGGGGAACTATGGCTACACCTTC	CASSQESGNYGYTF
TRBJ2-1	TRBV9	NA	NA	TGTGCCAGCAGCGTAGATCTCCCCCAAGCGGGCGATGAGCAGTTCTTC	CASSVDLPQAGDEQFF
TRBJ2-1	TRBV11-2	NA	NA	TGTGCCAGCAGGCATCCCGGGGGGCTATACAATGAGCAGTTCTTC	CASRHPGGLYNEQFF
TRBJ2-2	TRBV27	NA	NA	TGTGCCAGCAGTTCCCGTGCAGGTTGGTCCACCGGGGAGCTGTTTTTT	CASSSRAGWSTGELFF
TRBJ2-7	TRBV7-9	NA	TRBD1	TGTGCCAGCAGCTCAGGTGGACAGGGCGGCTACGAGCAGTACTTC	CASSSGGQGGYEQYF
TRBJ1-1	TRBV7-9	NA	NA	TGTGCCAGCAGCTTAGTCCGGGGACCGGGGTTGAACACTGAAGCTTTCTTT	CASSLVRGPGLNTEAFF
TRBJ1-1	TRBV11-3	NA	TRBD1	TGTGCCAGCAGCTTGGACCGGGACAGAGAAGCTTTCTTT	CASSLDRDREAFF
TRBJ2-2	TRBV5-5	NA	TRBD2	TGTGCCAGCAGCTTCGCTCCCCATGTGGGGGGGGCGAACACCGGGGAGCTGTTTTTT	CASSFAPHVGGANTGELFF
TRBJ1-4	TRBV25-1	once	NA	TGTGCCAGCAAAGGGGCCCAAGCAACTAATGAAAAACTGTTTTTT	CASKGAQATNEKLFF
TRBJ1-5	TRBV19	NA	NA	TGTGCCAGTAGTATCGGACAGAATCAGCCCCAGCATTTT	CASSIGQNQPQHF
TRBJ2-5	TRBV15	once	TRBD2	TGTGCCACCAGCGGATCTGGACTAGCGGGACTACAAGAGACCCAGTACTTC	CATSGSGLAGLQETQYF
TRBJ2-1	TRBV7-3	NA	TRBD2	TGTGCCAGCAGCTTAAGCCCTCTAGCGGGCGGCCAGGATGAGCAGTTCTTC	CASSLSPLAGGQDEQFF